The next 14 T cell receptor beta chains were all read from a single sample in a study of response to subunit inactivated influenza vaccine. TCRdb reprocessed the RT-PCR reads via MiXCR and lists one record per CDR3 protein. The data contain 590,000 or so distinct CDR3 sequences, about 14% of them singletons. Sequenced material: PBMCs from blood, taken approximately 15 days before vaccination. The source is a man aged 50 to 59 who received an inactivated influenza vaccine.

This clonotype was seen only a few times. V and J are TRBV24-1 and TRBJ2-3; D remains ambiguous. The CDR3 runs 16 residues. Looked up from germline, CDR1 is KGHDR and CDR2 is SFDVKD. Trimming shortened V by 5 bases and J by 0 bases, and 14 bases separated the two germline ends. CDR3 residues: CATSGPDKSSTDTQYF. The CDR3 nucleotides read TGTGCCACCAGTGGCCCTGACAAGTCTAGCACAGATACGCAGTATTTT.

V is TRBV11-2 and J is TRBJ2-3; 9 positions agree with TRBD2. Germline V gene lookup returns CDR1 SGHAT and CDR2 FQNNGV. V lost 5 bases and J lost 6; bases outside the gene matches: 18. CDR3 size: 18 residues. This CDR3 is CASSIEGPPGLAYDTQYF. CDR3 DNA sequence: TGTGCCAGCAGCATTGAAGGTCCTCCGGGACTAGCATATGATACGCAGTATTTT.

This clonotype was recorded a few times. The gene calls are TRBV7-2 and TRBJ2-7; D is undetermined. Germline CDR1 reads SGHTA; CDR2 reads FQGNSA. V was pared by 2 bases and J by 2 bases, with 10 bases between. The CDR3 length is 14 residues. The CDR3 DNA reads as TGTGCCAGCAGCTTAATGGACGGAGCCTACGAGCAGTACTTC. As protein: CASSLMDGAYEQYF.

The CDR3 DNA is TGTGCCAGCAGCGTAGGTTTCCAGAACACCGGGGAGCTGTTTTTT. Translating it yields CASSVGFQNTGELFF. The chain has TRBV9 and TRBJ2-2, with D hard to call. Germline V gene lookup returns CDR1 SGDLS and CDR2 YYNGEE. Trimming cost V 0 bases and J 1 base, with 7 bases left between them. CDR3 size: 15 residues.

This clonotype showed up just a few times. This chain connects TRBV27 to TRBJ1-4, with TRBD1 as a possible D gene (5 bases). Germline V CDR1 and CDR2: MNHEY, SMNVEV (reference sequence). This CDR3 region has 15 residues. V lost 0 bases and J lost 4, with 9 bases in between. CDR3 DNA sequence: TGTGCCAGCAGTTTATCGGGCAGGGTTAATGAAAAACTGTTTTTT. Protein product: CASSLSGRVNEKLFF.

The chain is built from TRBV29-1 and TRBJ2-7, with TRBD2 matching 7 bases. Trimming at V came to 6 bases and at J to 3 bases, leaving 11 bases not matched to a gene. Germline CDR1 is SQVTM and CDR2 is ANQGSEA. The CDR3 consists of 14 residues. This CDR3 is CSVGRDWQDYEQYF. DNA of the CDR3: TGCAGCGTGGGGAGGGACTGGCAAGACTACGAGCAGTACTTC.

The CDR3 protein is CASILMGSVSPNEQFF. The CDR3 nucleotides are TGTGCCAGCATCTTAATGGGTAGCGTGTCTCCCAATGAGCAGTTCTTC. The J gene is TRBJ2-1, the V gene TRBV2; possibly TRBD2 for D (5 bases). Trimming removed 7 bases from V and 6 bases from J, with 22 bases in between. The CDR3 spans 16 residues. Germline values: CDR1 SNHLY, CDR2 FYNNEI.

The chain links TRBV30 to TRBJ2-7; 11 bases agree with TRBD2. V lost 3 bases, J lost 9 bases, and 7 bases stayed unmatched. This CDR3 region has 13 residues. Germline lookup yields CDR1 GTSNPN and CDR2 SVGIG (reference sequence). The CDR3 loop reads CAWSPGLAVWQYF. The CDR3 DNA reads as TGTGCCTGGAGCCCGGGACTAGCGGTTTGGCAGTACTTC.

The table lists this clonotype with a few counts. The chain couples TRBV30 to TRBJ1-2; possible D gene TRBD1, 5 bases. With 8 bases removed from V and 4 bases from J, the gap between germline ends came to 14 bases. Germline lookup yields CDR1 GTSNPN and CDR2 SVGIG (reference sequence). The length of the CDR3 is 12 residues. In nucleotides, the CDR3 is TGTGCCGGCCGGGACTTTTCCTATGGCTACACCTTC. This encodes CAGRDFSYGYTF. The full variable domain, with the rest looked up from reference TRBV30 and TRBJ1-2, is SQTIHQWPATLVQPVGSPLSLECTVEGTSNPNLYWYRQAAGRGLQLLFYSVGIGQISSEVPQNLSASRPQDRQFILSSKKLLLSDSGFYLCAGRDFSYGYTFGSGTRLTVV.

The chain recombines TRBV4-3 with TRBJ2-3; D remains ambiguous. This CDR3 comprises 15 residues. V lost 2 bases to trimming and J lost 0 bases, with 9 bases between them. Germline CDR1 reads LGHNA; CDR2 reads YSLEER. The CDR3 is CASSQILSSTDTQYF. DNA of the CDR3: TGCGCCAGCAGCCAAATACTCTCTAGCACAGATACGCAGTATTTT.

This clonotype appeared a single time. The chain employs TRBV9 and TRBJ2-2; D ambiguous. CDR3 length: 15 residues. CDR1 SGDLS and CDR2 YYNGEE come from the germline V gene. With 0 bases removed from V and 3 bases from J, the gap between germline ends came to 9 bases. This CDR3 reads CASSVAAWDTGELFF. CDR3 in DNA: TGTGCCAGCAGCGTAGCGGCCTGGGACACCGGGGAGCTGTTTTTT.

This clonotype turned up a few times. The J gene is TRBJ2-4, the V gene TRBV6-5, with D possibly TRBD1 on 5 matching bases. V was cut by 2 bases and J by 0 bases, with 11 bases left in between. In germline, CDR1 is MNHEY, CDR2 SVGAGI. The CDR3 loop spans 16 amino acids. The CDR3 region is CASSYGAALAKNIQYF. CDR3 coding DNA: TGTGCCAGCAGTTACGGGGCAGCTCTAGCCAAAAACATTCAGTACTTC.

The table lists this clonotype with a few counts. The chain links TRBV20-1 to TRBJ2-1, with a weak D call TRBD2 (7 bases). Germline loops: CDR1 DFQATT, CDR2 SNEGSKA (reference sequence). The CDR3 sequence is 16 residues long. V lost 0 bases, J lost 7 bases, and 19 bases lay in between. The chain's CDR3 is CSARDFEGGAYNEQFF. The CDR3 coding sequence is TGCAGTGCTAGAGATTTTGAGGGGGGGGCGTATAATGAGCAGTTCTTC.

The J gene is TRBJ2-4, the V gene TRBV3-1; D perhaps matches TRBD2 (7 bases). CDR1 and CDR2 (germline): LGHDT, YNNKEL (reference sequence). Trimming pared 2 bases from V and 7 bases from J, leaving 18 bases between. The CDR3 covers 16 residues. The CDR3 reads CASSQSSGTRLNIQYF. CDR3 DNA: TGTGCCAGCAGCCAATCAAGCGGGACAAGGTTGAACATTCAGTACTTC.